Here is one TCR beta chain with its context. Its matching antigen is unknown. Sequencing was performed with immunoSEQ multiplex PCR; in TCRdb, only in-frame clones are kept and a portion is missing. Among roughly 76,000 clones, approximately 90% were seen once, and the ten largest hold around 6.3%. This entry belongs to a study of OX40 agonist ivuxolimab in advanced cancers. Study results and caveats: Among T cells, CD8+ cells averaged more expanded clones than CD4+ cells. It was not determined which antigens were specifically recognized by the peripheral T cells that had undergone clonal expansion.

The V and J ends lost 4 bases and 3 bases respectively, with 16 bases between them. Germline CDR1 and CDR2: SGHDN and FVKESK. The CDR3 is made up of 15 amino acids. Baseline, cycle 4 day 1, and cycle 7 day 1 were the blood sampling points. J is TRBJ2-7 and V is TRBV14; a weak D match, TRBD1 (6 bases). The clonotype originates from an adult with an advanced solid tumor such as melanoma, head and neck, liver or kidney cancer. Source: CD4+ or CD8+ T cells sorted from blood, taken in a trial of the OX40 agonist ivuxolimab. CDR3 in DNA: TGTGCCAGCAGCCCCTTGGCAGGGGCCCTCTACGAGCAGTACTTC. It yields the protein CASSPLAGALYEQYF. Combining the CDR3 with reference TRBV14 and TRBJ2-7 gives the whole variable domain EAGVTQFPSHSVIEKGQTVTLRCDPISGHDNLYWYRRVMGKEIKFLLHFVKESKQDESGMPNNRFLAERTGGTYSTLKVQPAELEDSGVYFCASSPLAGALYEQYFGPGTRLTVT.